The next 17 T cell receptor beta chains were all read from a single sample in a study of blood T cell repertoires in COVID-19. Clones were read by immunoSEQ multiplex PCR, and TCRdb kept only the in-frame ones, dropping some. The sample shows approximately 480,000 clones, roughly nine tenths of them seen only once. The sample comprised peripheral blood. The receptors come from a man between 18 and 29 years old with COVID-19, enrolled during active disease.

This rearrangement joins TRBV19 to TRBJ2-3; D unclear. The germline V and J ends were trimmed by 3 bases and 6 bases, with 7 bases remaining between them. CDR3 size: 12 residues. CDR1 is LNHDA, CDR2 SQIVND, per germline (reference sequence). CDR3 sequence reads: CASSMASDTQYF. As DNA, the CDR3 is TGTGCCAGTAGTATGGCCAGTGATACGCAGTATTTT.

This chain links TRBV11-3 with TRBJ2-1; the D is unclear. Between the trimmed V and J ends, which lost 0 bases and 5 bases, there was a span of 11 bases. This CDR3 has 15 amino acids. Germline-derived CDR1 and CDR2 are SGHNT and YENEEA. The CDR3 loop is CASSLEAPMDNEQFF. In nucleotides, the CDR3 is TGTGCCAGCAGCTTAGAGGCCCCCATGGACAATGAGCAGTTCTTC.

The V and J genes are TRBV30 and TRBJ2-6, with 12 positions matching TRBD2. The length of the CDR3 is 17 residues. Per the germline V gene, CDR1 is GTSNPN and CDR2 is SVGIG (reference sequence). The V gene end was trimmed by 1 base and the J gene end by 1 base; junction bases not matched to a gene: 2. The CDR3 is CAWSDGLAGSGANVLTF. CDR3 DNA: TGTGCCTGGAGTGATGGACTAGCGGGGTCTGGGGCCAACGTCCTGACTTTC.

The rearrangement joins TRBV3-1 (or the pseudogene TRBV3-2) to TRBJ1-3; D is ambiguous. Deletions cut 1 base from V and 0 bases from J, with 7 bases between. Germline V gene lookup returns CDR1 LGHDT and CDR2 YNNKEL (reference sequence). The CDR3 is 15 residues long. The CDR3 protein is CASSQVGSSGNTIYF. CDR3 bases: TGTGCCAGCAGCCAAGTAGGGAGCTCTGGAAACACCATATATTTT.

This chain uses TRBV24-1 with TRBJ2-7, with 9 bases fitting TRBD1. V was clipped by 6 bases and J by 6 bases; unmatched bases: 5. The CDR3 is 13 amino acids. Germline V gene data show CDR1 as KGHDR and CDR2 as SFDVKD. Here the CDR3 DNA reads TGTGCCACCAGTCTCGGACAGGGGTCCGAGCAGTACTTC. Translation: CATSLGQGSEQYF.

The gene calls are TRBV9 and TRBJ2-3; 10 bases map to TRBD2. CDR1 and CDR2 (germline): SGDLS, YYNGEE. V trimming: 3 bases; J trimming: 0 bases; junction bases outside the gene matches: 4. CDR3 length equals 16 residues. The chain's CDR3 is CASSGLAGSSTDTQYF. Here the CDR3 DNA reads TGTGCCAGCAGCGGACTAGCGGGTTCTAGCACAGATACGCAGTATTTT.

This chain joins TRBV2 and TRBJ1-6; D uncertain. Germline V lookup: CDR1 SNHLY, CDR2 FYNNEI. CDR3 size: 15 residues. The ends were cut back, 6 bases at V and 1 base at J, with 10 bases in the middle. The CDR3 sequence is CASRADYSYNSPLHF. Here the CDR3 DNA reads TGTGCCAGCAGAGCAGACTATTCCTATAATTCACCCCTCCACTTT.

This clone has a single count. The chain has TRBV19 and TRBJ2-1; 8 bases map to TRBD1. J lost 4 bases, V lost 6 bases, and 8 bases had no gene match. The CDR3 is 15 residues long. Germline V gives CDR1 LNHDA, CDR2 SQIVND (reference sequence). CDR3 DNA sequence: TGTGCCAGTAGCCCCGACAGGGGCCCGTACAATGAGCAGTTCTTC. Protein sequence: CASSPDRGPYNEQFF. Full variable domain (outside the CDR3, taken from reference TRBV19 and TRBJ2-1): DGGITQSPKYLFRKEGQNVTLSCEQNLNHDAMYWYRQDPGQGLRLIYYSQIVNDFQKGDIAEGYSVSREKKESFPLTVTSAQKNPTAFYLCASSPDRGPYNEQFFGPGTRLTVL.

The table lists this clone with a count of one. The chain links TRBV27 to TRBJ1-2; tentatively, D is TRBD1 (5 bases). CDR1 is MNHEY, CDR2 SMNVEV, per germline (reference sequence). The CDR3 length is 15 residues. V lost 2 bases to trimming and J lost 6 bases, with 16 bases between them. Written as DNA, the CDR3 is TGTGCCAGCAGTTTAGGTTTTGGGGCGTCGGATGGCTACACCTTC. Translation gives CASSLGFGASDGYTF.

This chain joins TRBV30 and TRBJ1-4; D not resolved. Germline V gives CDR1 GTSNPN, CDR2 SVGIG (reference sequence). V was clipped by 4 bases and J by 3 bases, with 6 bases between them. This CDR3 is built from 12 residues. The CDR3 is CAWNGPNEKLFF. The DNA for the CDR3 is TGTGCCTGGAATGGGCCTAATGAAAAACTGTTTTTT.

V is TRBV18 and J is TRBJ1-1; D is perhaps TRBD1 (5 bases). Germline V lookup: CDR1 KGHSH, CDR2 LQKENI. The CDR3 runs to 13 residues. Trimming stripped 6 bases from V and 8 bases from J, with 16 bases between. The CDR3 spells CASSMLGGSEAFF. The CDR3 region has the DNA TGTGCCAGCTCCATGCTCGGGGGATCCGAAGCTTTCTTT.

The V and J genes are TRBV6-2 or TRBV6-3 and TRBJ2-5; D not resolved. The germline gives CDR1 MNHEY, CDR2 SVGEGT. This CDR3 region has 13 residues. V shed 6 bases and J shed 0 bases, with 8 bases lying between them. The CDR3 sequence: CASSPANQETQYF. In DNA, the CDR3 is TGTGCCAGCAGCCCCGCTAACCAAGAGACCCAGTACTTC.

The chain uses TRBV9 and TRBJ2-2; maybe TRBD2 (6 bases). This CDR3 is 16 amino acids long. Trimming took 4 bases from V and 0 from J, leaving 13 bases between them. CDR1 is SGDLS and CDR2 is YYNGEE in the germline V gene. The CDR3 reads CASSLEEGANTGELFF. The DNA for the CDR3 is TGTGCCAGCAGCCTTGAGGAGGGTGCGAACACCGGGGAGCTGTTTTTT.

This chain's CDR3 is CATEQGGGGETQYF. Here the CDR3 DNA reads TGCGCCACCGAACAGGGCGGGGGCGGAGAGACCCAGTACTTC. This rearrangement joins TRBV10-1 to TRBJ2-5, with D possibly matching TRBD2 (7 bases). The V gene lost 10 bases and the J gene lost 4 bases, with 19 bases spanning the gap. CDR1 and CDR2 (germline): WNHNN, SYGVQD (reference sequence). This CDR3 comprises 14 residues.

The V and J genes are TRBV7-9 and TRBJ2-7; 8 bases match TRBD2. The CDR3 consists of 14 residues. Germline loops: CDR1 SEHNR, CDR2 FQNEAQ (reference sequence). J gave up 5 bases and V 5 bases, and 8 bases lay outside the gene matches. CDR3: CASSPRDGRDEQYF. The CDR3 DNA follows: TGTGCCAGCAGCCCCCGGGACGGGAGGGACGAGCAGTACTTC. The whole variable domain, filled in from reference TRBV7-9 and TRBJ2-7, reads DTGVSQNPRHKITKRGQNVTFRCDPISEHNRLYWYRQTLGQGPEFLTYFQNEAQLEKSRLLSDRFSAERPKGSFSTLEIQRTEQGDSAMYLCASSPRDGRDEQYFGPGTRLTVT.

The chain employs TRBV15 and TRBJ1-4; TRBD1 might be the D (5 bases). CDR1 LNHNV and CDR2 YYDKDF come from the germline V gene (reference sequence). The CDR3 length is 13 residues. Trimming removed 0 bases from V and 17 bases from J, with 16 bases in between. The CDR3 bases are TGTGCCACCAGCAGAGAGGGGCAGCCCGGTATATTTTTT. Protein: CATSREGQPGIFF.

The rearrangement links TRBV10-2 to TRBJ1-1; D gene ambiguous. The CDR3 covers 13 residues. Per germline, CDR1 WSHSY and CDR2 SAAADI. The germline V and J ends were trimmed by 3 bases and 11 bases, with 16 bases remaining between them. CDR3 DNA: TGCGCCAGCAGTGAATGGCAGGCGGGCAGGGCTTTCTTT. It codes for CASSEWQAGRAFF.